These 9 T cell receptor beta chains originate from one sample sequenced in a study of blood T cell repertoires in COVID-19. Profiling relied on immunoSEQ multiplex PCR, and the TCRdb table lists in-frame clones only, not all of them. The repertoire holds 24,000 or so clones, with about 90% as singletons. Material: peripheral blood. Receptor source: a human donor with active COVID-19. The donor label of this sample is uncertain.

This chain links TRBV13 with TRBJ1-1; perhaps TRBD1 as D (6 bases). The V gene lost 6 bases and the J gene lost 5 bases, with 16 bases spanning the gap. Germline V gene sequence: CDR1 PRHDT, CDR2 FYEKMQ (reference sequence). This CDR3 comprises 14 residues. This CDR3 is CASSYQGRGTEAFF. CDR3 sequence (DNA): TGTGCCAGCAGTTATCAGGGGAGAGGGACTGAAGCTTTCTTT.

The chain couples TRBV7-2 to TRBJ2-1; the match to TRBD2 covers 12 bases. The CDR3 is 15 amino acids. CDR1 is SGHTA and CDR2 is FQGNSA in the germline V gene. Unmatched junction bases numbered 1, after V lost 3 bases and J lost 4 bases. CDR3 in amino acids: CASSFTSGGYNEQFF. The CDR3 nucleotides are TGTGCCAGCAGCTTTACTAGCGGGGGGTACAATGAGCAGTTCTTC.

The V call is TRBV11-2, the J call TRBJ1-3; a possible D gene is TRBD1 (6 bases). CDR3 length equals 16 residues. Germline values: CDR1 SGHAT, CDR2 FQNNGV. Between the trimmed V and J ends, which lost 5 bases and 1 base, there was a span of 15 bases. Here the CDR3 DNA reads TGTGCCAGCAGCGGCTACAGGGAAAGGTCTGGAAACACCATATATTTT. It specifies CASSGYRERSGNTIYF.

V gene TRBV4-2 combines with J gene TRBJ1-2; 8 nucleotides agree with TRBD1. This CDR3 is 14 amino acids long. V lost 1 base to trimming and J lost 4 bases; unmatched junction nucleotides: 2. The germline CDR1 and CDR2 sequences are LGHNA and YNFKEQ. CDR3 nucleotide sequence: TGTGCCAGCAGCCAAGGACAGGGGCGCTATGGCTACACCTTC. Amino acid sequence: CASSQGQGRYGYTF.

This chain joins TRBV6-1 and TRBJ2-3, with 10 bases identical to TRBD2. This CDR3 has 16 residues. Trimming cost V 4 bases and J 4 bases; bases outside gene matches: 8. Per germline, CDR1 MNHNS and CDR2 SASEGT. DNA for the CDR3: TGTGCCAGCAGTGTCCCTAGCGGGAGTGGTGCAGATACGCAGTATTTT. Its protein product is CASSVPSGSGADTQYF.

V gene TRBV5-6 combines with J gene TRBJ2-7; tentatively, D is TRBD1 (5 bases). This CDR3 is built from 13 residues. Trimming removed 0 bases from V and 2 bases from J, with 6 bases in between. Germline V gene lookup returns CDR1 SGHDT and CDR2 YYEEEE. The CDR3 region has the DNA TGTGCCAGCAGCTTGGGCAGGGCCTACGAGCAGTACTTC. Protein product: CASSLGRAYEQYF.

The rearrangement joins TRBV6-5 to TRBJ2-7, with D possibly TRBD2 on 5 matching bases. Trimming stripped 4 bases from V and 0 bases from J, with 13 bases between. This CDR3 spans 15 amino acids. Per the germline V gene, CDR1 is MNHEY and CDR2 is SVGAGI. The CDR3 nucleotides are TGTGCCAGCAGTTCCCCCTGGACTGCCTCCTACGAGCAGTACTTC. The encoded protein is CASSSPWTASYEQYF.

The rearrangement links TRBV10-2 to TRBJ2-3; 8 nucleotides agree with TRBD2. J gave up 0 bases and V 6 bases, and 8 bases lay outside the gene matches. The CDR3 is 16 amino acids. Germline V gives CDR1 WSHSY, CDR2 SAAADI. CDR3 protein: CASRPRLASSTDTQYF. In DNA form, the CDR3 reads TGCGCCAGCAGACCCAGACTAGCGAGTAGCACAGATACGCAGTATTTT.

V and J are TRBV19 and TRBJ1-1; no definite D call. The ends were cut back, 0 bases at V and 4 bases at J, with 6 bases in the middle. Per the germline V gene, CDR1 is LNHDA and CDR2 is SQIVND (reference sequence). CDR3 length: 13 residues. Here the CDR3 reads CASSIDRSTEAFF. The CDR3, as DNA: TGTGCCAGTAGTATAGATCGGAGCACTGAAGCTTTCTTT. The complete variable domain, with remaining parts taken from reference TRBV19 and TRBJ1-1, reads DGGITQSPKYLFRKEGQNVTLSCEQNLNHDAMYWYRQDPGQGLRLIYYSQIVNDFQKGDIAEGYSVSREKKESFPLTVTSAQKNPTAFYLCASSIDRSTEAFFGQGTRLTVV.